This is a list of T cell receptor beta chains from one sample in a study of somatic mutations in cytotoxic T cells in rheumatoid arthritis. TCRdb keeps only in-frame clones here, not all; method: immunoSEQ multiplex PCR. The sample consists of some 20,000 clones, about 86% of them appearing once. The sample comprised CD8+ T cells sorted from blood. These TCRs come from a woman aged 50 to 65 in good health. The CDR3 runs from the conserved cysteine through the conserved F or W.

J | V | CDR3
TRBJ1-6 | TRBV4-1 | CASSQVGGTAAYSYNSPLHF
TRBJ1-2 | TRBV28 | CASSASGTGALGYTF
TRBJ1-5 | TRBV10-3 | CAISDREGNQPQHF
TRBJ2-1 | TRBV19 | CASSTSSGLINEQFF
TRBJ2-1 | TRBV18 | CASSRGGYGSYNEQFF
TRBJ1-2 | TRBV18 | CASSPPTINDGLYGYTF
TRBJ1-2 | TRBV29-1 | CSVSEMGSNGYTF
TRBJ2-2 | TRBV15 | CATSMGLLALDNTGELFF
TRBJ1-2 | TRBV14 | CASSQDPWTLSFYGYTF
TRBJ2-3 | TRBV7-2 | CASSQKTAGGGDTQYF
TRBJ1-2 | TRBV9 | CASSVARTLGEVYGYTF
TRBJ1-2 | TRBV27 | CASRSTDSHYGYTF
TRBJ2-3 | TRBV11-2 | CASSLEASGRDTQYF
TRBJ2-1 | TRBV4-3 | CASSQEGLAESSYNEQFF
TRBJ2-2 | TRBV6-4 | CASIAGPRVTGELFF
TRBJ1-5 | TRBV6-1 | CASSEGPEGGAGNQPQHF